This entry describes one T cell receptor (beta chain). What it binds is unknown. This sample stems from a study of spatial heterogeneity in lung cancer. Notes on the study in general: Circulating ubiquitous expanded tumor TCRs were observed more frequently at resection than at follow-up.

The time point was: sample taken at primary tumor resection. Untreated early-stage non-small cell lung cancer patients, over 55 in total, were the donors. Frozen PBMC, nontumor lung or tumor provided whole RNA, which was sequenced unsorted. This CDR3 region has 14 residues. The J segment lost 2 bases and the V segment lost 3 bases, leaving 3 bases of the junction unmatched. Germline CDR1 is SEHNR and CDR2 is FQNEAQ (reference sequence). Each TCR cDNA molecule carried a unique molecular identifier. TCRdb itself ran the 5' RACE reads through MiXCR, one entry per CDR3 protein. In the table there are 90,000 to 95,000 distinct CDR3 sequences, about 12% of which are singletons.

J is TRBJ1-1 and V is TRBV7-9; 7 bases fit TRBD1. The TCR comes from a male donor with early-stage non-small cell lung cancer. The source material was PBMCs, sampled at surgery. As DNA, the CDR3 is TGTGCCAGCAGCTTTGCAGGGGGAAACACTGAAGCTTTCTTT. Amino acids: CASSFAGGNTEAFF.